This T cell receptor beta chain was obtained from a study of beta chain features in type 1 diabetes. General study points: For Type 1 diabetes patients, all four CD4+ subsets carried TCRB CDR3s that were moderately but significantly shorter. Insertions were fewer and deletions more numerous at VDJ junctions in type 1 diabetes patients.

This clone came up a few times. Its antigen remains unidentified. Researchers reported sorting CD4+ naive, central memory, regulatory and stem cell-like memory cells via CD45RO/CCR7/CD25/CD127/CD95/CD27. Investigators reverse transcribed all isolated RNA, so they sequenced expressed TCRB transcripts. Libraries were prepared by immunoSEQ multiplex PCR; TCRdb keeps only in-frame clonotypes and omits some of them. Of over 600,000 clones listed, 9.5% to 15% are singletons. The CDR3 runs to 13 residues. Germline values: CDR1 SNHLY, CDR2 FYNNEI. Trimming cost V 3 bases and J 8 bases, with 13 bases left between them.

This chain links TRBV2 with TRBJ1-2; the D gene is possibly TRBD1 (6 bases). Sequencing was carried out using naive CD4+ T cells from blood. This TCR was recovered from a young man with type 1 diabetes. The CDR3 sequence: CASSDLGAGGYTF. The CDR3 DNA reads TGTGCCAGCAGTGATCTGGGGGCAGGAGGCTACACCTTC. Complete variable domain (other parts from reference TRBV2 and TRBJ1-2): EPEVTQTPSHQVTQMGQEVILRCVPISNHLYFYWYRQILGQKVEFLVSFYNNEISEKSEIFDDQFSVERPDGSNFTLKIRSTKLEDSAMYFCASSDLGAGGYTFGSGTRLTVV.